These 2 T cell receptor beta chains were all obtained from the same sample, sequenced in a study of T cells in Graves' hyperthyroidism and ophthalmopathy (dated by TCRdb to between 2018 and 2020). The library was generated by multiplex PCR. Sequencer: Illumina HiSeq 2000. The TCR beta CDR3 regions were amplified from RNA transcripts. The first round of RT-PCR for the TCR CDR3 was performed with the HTBI primer set and the Qiagen OneStep RT-PCR kit. TCRdb reprocessing: public reads trimmed at Q25 with fastp, clones called with MiXCR, in-frame beta chains kept. Rows are combined by CDR3 protein, so each entry shows the most common genes and DNA. Across this sample there are a few hundred thousand distinct CDR3 sequences, with 21% seen only once. In total, the top ten clones hold roughly 52% of the sample. Material for sequencing was blood. All receptors come from a woman aged 45-60 years with Graves' hyperthyroidism.

The rearrangement joins TRBV28 to TRBJ1-3, with D tentatively TRBD1 (5 bases). The V gene's germline CDR1 is MDHEN and CDR2 SYDVKM. V was cut by 11 bases and J by 1 base, with 18 bases left in between. The CDR3 contains 15 residues. The CDR3: CACLSGQRSGNTIYF. In DNA, the CDR3 is TGTGCCTGTTTGTCAGGGCAGAGGTCTGGAAACACCATATATTTT.

This clonotype was picked up many times. This rearrangement joins TRBV10-3 to TRBJ2-1, with D possibly matching TRBD1 (6 bases). Germline assignment: CDR1 ENHRY and CDR2 SYGVKD. The CDR3 is 13 residues long. Trimming shortened V by 10 bases and J by 0 bases, and 10 bases separated the two germline ends. CDR3 amino acids: CATGEGSYNEQFF. The CDR3 DNA follows: TGTGCCACAGGGGAAGGCTCCTACAATGAGCAGTTCTTC.